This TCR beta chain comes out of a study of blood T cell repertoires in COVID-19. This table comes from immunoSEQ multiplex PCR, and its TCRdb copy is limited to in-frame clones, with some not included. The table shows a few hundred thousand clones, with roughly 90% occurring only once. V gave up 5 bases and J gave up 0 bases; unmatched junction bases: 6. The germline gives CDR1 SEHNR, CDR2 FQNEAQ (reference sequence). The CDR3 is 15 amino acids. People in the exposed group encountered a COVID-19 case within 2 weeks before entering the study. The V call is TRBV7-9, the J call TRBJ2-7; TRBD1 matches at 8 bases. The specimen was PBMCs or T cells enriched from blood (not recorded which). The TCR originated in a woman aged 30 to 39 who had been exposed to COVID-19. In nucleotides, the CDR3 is TGTGCCAGCAGCCCCCGGGACAGGTCCTCCTACGAGCAGTACTTC. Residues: CASSPRDRSSYEQYF. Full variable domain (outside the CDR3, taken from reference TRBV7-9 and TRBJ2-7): DTGVSQNPRHKITKRGQNVTFRCDPISEHNRLYWYRQTLGQGPEFLTYFQNEAQLEKSRLLSDRFSAERPKGSFSTLEIQRTEQGDSAMYLCASSPRDRSSYEQYFGPGTRLTVT.